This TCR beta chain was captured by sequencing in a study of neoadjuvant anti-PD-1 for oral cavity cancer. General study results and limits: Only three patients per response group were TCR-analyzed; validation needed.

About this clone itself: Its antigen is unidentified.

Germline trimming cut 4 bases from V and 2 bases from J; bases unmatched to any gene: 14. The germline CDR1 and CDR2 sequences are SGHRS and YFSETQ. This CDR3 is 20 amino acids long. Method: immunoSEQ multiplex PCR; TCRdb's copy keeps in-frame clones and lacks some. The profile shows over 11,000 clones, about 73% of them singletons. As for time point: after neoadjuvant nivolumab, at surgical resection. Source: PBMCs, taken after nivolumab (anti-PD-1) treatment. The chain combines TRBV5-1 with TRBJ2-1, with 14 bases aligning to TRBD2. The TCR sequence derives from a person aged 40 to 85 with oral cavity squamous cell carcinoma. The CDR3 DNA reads TGCGCCAGCAGCCCGGGGCGTCGACTAGCGGGAGGGCCCACCTACAATGAGCAGTTCTTC. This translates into CASSPGRRLAGGPTYNEQFF. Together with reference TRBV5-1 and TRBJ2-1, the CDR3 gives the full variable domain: KAGVTQTPRYLIKTRGQQVTLSCSPISGHRSVSWYQQTPGQGLQFLFEYFSETQRNKGNFPGRFSGRQFSNSRSEMNVSTLELGDSALYLCASSPGRRLAGGPTYNEQFFGPGTRLTVL.